This T cell receptor (beta chain) was observed in a study of radiotherapy plus CTLA-4 blockade in lung cancer. Study as a whole: An objective response was seen in 15% to 20% of patients, and disease control in 30% to 35%.

The CDR3 length is 13 residues. Trimming pared 9 bases from V and 7 bases from J, leaving 16 bases between. Germline V gives CDR1 LNHDA, CDR2 SQIVND (reference sequence). This clone was seen more than once but under ten times. Generated by immunoSEQ multiplex PCR, the TCRdb table keeps only in-frame clones and is missing some. The profile shows fewer than 65,000 clones, roughly 83% of them singletons. The chain links TRBV19 to TRBJ1-5, with a possible D match to TRBD1 (6 bases). This clonotype was sampled from a human donor with non-small cell lung cancer who had a complete response to radiotherapy plus ipilimumab. The input for sequencing was peripheral blood, taken from a patient treated with radiotherapy plus ipilimumab. The CDR3 loop reads CARAWGGGQPQHF. DNA of the CDR3: TGTGCCAGGGCCTGGGGGGGCGGGCAGCCCCAGCATTTT.